This T cell receptor (beta chain) was sequenced for a study of T cells in Graves' hyperthyroidism and ophthalmopathy. The length of the CDR3 is 14 residues. V was shortened by 6 bases and J by 4 bases, with 15 bases between the two germline ends. What was amplified from RNA transcripts were TCR beta CDR3 regions. HTBI primers were used for first-round RT-PCR of the TCR CDR3. One entry per CDR3 protein results from TCRdb running MiXCR on the multiplex PCR reads. The sample shows about 270,000 distinct CDR3 sequences, less than 30% of them seen only once. Diagnoses were established using clinical symptoms, serum thyroxine and TRAb, thyroid ultrasound and orbital computed tomography.

Sequencing was carried out using blood. This clonotype was obtained from a man aged 40-50 years with Graves' hyperthyroidism that later progressed to Graves' ophthalmopathy. The chain joins TRBV12-3 or TRBV12-4 to TRBJ2-5; D may be TRBD2 (5 bases). The CDR3 DNA sequence: TGTGCCAGCAGCAGTGTGTCGGGGAGAGAGACCCAGTACTTC. Translated: CASSSVSGRETQYF.